Below are 16 T cell receptor beta chains sequenced from a single sample in a study of human T cells and chemical hapten exposure. MiXCR was run by TCRdb on the RACE reads, yielding one entry per CDR3 protein. This table has approximately 370,000 distinct CDR3 sequences, 5.5% appearing once. Time point here: pre-sensitization, week 0. Treatment described: therapeutic diphenylcyclopropenone sensitization with weekly scalp DPC. Material: whole blood, obtained in connection with sensitization to the hapten diphenylcyclopropenone (DPC). Receptor source: a woman between 18 and 29 years old with alopecia areata. Some clones in this sample may be carry-over from other donors' samples.

This clonotype came up a few times. J is TRBJ1-5 and V is TRBV5-1; the D is unclear. The germline V gene has CDR1 SGHRS and CDR2 YFSETQ. V was shortened by 9 bases and J by 0 bases, with 10 bases between the two germline ends. The CDR3 is 13 residues long. In DNA, the CDR3 is TGCGCCAATGTGTGGTATAGCAATCAGCCCCAGCATTTT. Translated: CANVWYSNQPQHF.

In its sample, this clonotype was seen a few times. The chain combines TRBV20-1 with TRBJ2-2; possibly TRBD2 for D (5 bases). Looked up from germline, CDR1 is DFQATT and CDR2 is SNEGSKA (reference sequence). This CDR3 has 14 residues. With 0 bases removed from V and 5 bases from J, the gap between germline ends came to 10 bases. The CDR3 sequence: CSAREAGITGELFF. For the CDR3, the DNA is TGCAGTGCTAGAGAAGCCGGGATAACCGGGGAGCTGTTTTTT.

CDR3: CASSGAGGRTGELFF. The DNA of the CDR3 is TGTGCCAGCAGTGGGGCAGGGGGTCGCACCGGGGAGCTGTTTTTT. This sequence joins TRBV6-5 and TRBJ2-2; 7 bases align to TRBD1. Germline assignment: CDR1 MNHEY and CDR2 SVGAGI. The CDR3 totals 15 residues. The J segment lost 4 bases and the V segment lost 5 bases, leaving 7 bases of the junction unmatched.

This clonotype was seen repeatedly, ten times or more. V usage is TRBV27 and J usage is TRBJ1-1; 7 bases are shared with TRBD1. The CDR3 is 17 amino acids. CDR1 and CDR2 from the germline V gene are MNHEY and SMNVEV (reference sequence). Trimming at V came to 0 bases and at J to 3 bases, leaving 10 bases not matched to a gene. The CDR3: CASSLSPLQGIDTEAFF. CDR3 DNA sequence: TGTGCCAGCAGTTTATCGCCCCTACAGGGGATAGACACTGAAGCTTTCTTT.

This clonotype was recorded a few times. The CDR3 bases are TGTGCCAGCAGCGACAGTATTGCAGATACGCAGTATTTT. This translates into CASSDSIADTQYF. V gene TRBV2 combines with J gene TRBJ2-3, with D tentatively TRBD1 (5 bases). Germline values: CDR1 SNHLY, CDR2 FYNNEI. The length of the CDR3 is 13 residues. V dropped 6 bases and J dropped 4 bases, with 11 bases sitting between them.

This clonotype was seen many times. The rearrangement uses TRBV7-2 and TRBJ2-3; D is perhaps TRBD2 (6 bases). CDR1 and CDR2 (germline): SGHTA, FQGNSA. Trimming stripped 6 bases from V and 0 bases from J, with 13 bases between. The CDR3 has 15 amino acids. The CDR3 DNA follows: TGTGCCAGCAGTTCTCAGGGACTCAGCACAGATACGCAGTATTTT. This gives the protein CASSSQGLSTDTQYF.

The chain combines TRBV2 with TRBJ1-1; weak D call: TRBD1 (6 bases). Trimming cost V 4 bases and J 1 base, with 10 bases left between them. Germline V gene sequence: CDR1 SNHLY, CDR2 FYNNEI. The CDR3 is 14 residues long. CDR3 coding DNA: TGTGCCAGCAGTGCAAGGGGGGGGAACACTGAAGCTTTCTTT. Translated: CASSARGGNTEAFF.

This clonotype was observed many times. The chain recombines TRBV4-1 with TRBJ2-6; D is ambiguous. Trimming took off 2 bases at V and 0 bases at J, with 8 bases between the two ends. Per germline, CDR1 MGHRA and CDR2 YSYEKL. This CDR3 contains 16 residues. The CDR3 spells CASSQLHGSGANVLTF. The CDR3 DNA follows: TGCGCCAGCAGCCAACTACACGGCTCTGGGGCCAACGTCCTGACTTTC.

The chain employs TRBV5-1 and TRBJ1-4; D unclear. The CDR3 contains 16 residues. Germline V gene data show CDR1 as SGHRS and CDR2 as YFSETQ. V was shortened by 2 bases and J by 6 bases, with 17 bases between the two germline ends. CDR3 nucleotide sequence: TGCGCCAGCAGCTTAACGGACCTCAAGAGTTATGAAAAACTGTTTTTT. Encoded protein: CASSLTDLKSYEKLFF.

This clonotype has a count of ten or more. V usage is TRBV7-8 and J usage is TRBJ2-5; 10 bases map to TRBD2. Germline V gene data show CDR1 as SGHVS and CDR2 as FQNEAQ. CDR3 length equals 17 residues. Trimming took 1 base from V and 3 from J; bases not matched to a gene: 8. In DNA form, the CDR3 reads TGTGCCAGCAGCTTAGGTATCCGGCTAGCGGGGGAAGAGACCCAGTACTTC. Amino acid sequence: CASSLGIRLAGEETQYF.

This clonotype was seen more than once but under ten times. The V and J genes are TRBV6-2 or TRBV6-3 and TRBJ1-1, with TRBD1 identical over 7 bases. The CDR3 totals 15 residues. With 7 bases clipped from V and 3 bases from J, the junction kept 11 bases outside the gene matches. CDR1 is MNHEY and CDR2 is SVGEGT in the germline V gene. CDR3 region: CASNQNKGQYTEAFF. The CDR3 DNA reads as TGTGCCAGCAACCAAAACAAGGGACAGTACACTGAAGCTTTCTTT.

This clonotype was counted a few times. V usage is TRBV5-1 and J usage is TRBJ2-5; 14 bases map to TRBD2. Germline V lookup: CDR1 SGHRS, CDR2 YFSETQ. The V gene end was trimmed by 2 bases and the J gene end by 3 bases; junction bases not matched to a gene: 12. The CDR3 is 19 amino acids. The CDR3 spells CASSLRAGTSGGRKETQYF. The DNA for the CDR3 is TGCGCCAGCAGCTTAAGGGCCGGGACTAGCGGGGGAAGAAAAGAGACCCAGTACTTC.

The table lists this clonotype with many counts. Here the CDR3 reads CATTLSGGAINEQFF. CDR3 DNA: TGTGCCACCACCTTGAGCGGGGGGGCGATCAATGAGCAGTTCTTC. The chain links TRBV6-1 to TRBJ2-1; 10 bases match TRBD2. The CDR3 consists of 15 residues. J lost 6 bases, V lost 10 bases, and 12 bases had no gene match. In germline, CDR1 is MNHNS, CDR2 SASEGT.

This clonotype was picked up a small number of times. DNA of the CDR3: TGTGCCAGCAGCTCCCGAGGGGGCAGCTCCTACGAGCAGTACTTC. Translation gives CASSSRGGSSYEQYF. This chain connects TRBV7-9 to TRBJ2-7; 7 nucleotides agree with TRBD1. This CDR3 region has 15 residues. In germline, CDR1 is SEHNR, CDR2 FQNEAQ (reference sequence). The ends lost 4 bases at V and 0 bases at J; junction bases unmatched: 6.

The rearrangement uses TRBV20-1 and TRBJ2-1, with 9 bases fitting TRBD2. The V and J ends lost 5 bases and 7 bases, in that order; junction bases with no gene match: 12. The CDR3 totals 15 residues. Germline CDR1 DFQATT, CDR2 SNEGSKA (reference sequence). The CDR3 DNA follows: TGCAGTGCTGCCTCTCTTGCGGGGGGGCGTAATGAGCAGTTCTTC. Protein product: CSAASLAGGRNEQFF.

J is TRBJ1-1 and V is TRBV6-2 or TRBV6-3, with D unresolved. Trimming took off 2 bases at V and 2 bases at J, with 12 bases between the two ends. The CDR3 runs 15 residues. CDR1 is MNHEY, CDR2 SVGEGT, per germline. The CDR3 DNA sequence: TGTGCCAGCAGTTACAGGGCAGCCTTCAACACTGAAGCTTTCTTT. Amino acids: CASSYRAAFNTEAFF.